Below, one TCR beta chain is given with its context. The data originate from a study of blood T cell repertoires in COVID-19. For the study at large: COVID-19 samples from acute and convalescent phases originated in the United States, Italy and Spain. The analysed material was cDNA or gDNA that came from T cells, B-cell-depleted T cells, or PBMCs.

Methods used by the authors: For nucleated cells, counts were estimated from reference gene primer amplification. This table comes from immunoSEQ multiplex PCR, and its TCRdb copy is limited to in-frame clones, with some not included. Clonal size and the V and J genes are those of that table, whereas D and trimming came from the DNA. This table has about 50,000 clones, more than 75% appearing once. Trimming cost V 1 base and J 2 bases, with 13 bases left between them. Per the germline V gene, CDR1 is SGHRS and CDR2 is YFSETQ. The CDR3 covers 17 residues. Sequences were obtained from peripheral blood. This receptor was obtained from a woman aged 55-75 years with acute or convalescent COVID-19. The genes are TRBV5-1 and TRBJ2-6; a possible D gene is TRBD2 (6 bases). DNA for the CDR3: TGCGCCAGCAGCTTGATGGGGGGAACCGCTGGGGCCAACGTCCTGACTTTC. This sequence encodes CASSLMGGTAGANVLTF. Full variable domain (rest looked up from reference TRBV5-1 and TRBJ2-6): KAGVTQTPRYLIKTRGQQVTLSCSPISGHRSVSWYQQTPGQGLQFLFEYFSETQRNKGNFPGRFSGRQFSNSRSEMNVSTLELGDSALYLCASSLMGGTAGANVLTFGAGSRLTVL.